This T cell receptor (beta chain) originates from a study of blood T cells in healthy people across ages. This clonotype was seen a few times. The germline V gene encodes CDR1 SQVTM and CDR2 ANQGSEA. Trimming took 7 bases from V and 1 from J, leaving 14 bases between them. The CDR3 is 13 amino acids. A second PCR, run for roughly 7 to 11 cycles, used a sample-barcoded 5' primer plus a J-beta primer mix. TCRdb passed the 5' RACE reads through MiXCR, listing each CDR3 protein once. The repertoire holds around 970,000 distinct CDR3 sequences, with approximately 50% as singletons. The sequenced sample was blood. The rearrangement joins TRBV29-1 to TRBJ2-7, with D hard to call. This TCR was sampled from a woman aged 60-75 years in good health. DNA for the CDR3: TGCAGCGCGACGATTGGCGGTTCCTACGAGCAGTACTTC. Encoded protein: CSATIGGSYEQYF.